The 15 T cell receptor beta chains listed next were all sequenced from one sample in a study of T cell repertoires in cytomegalovirus infection. A single record per CDR3 protein comes from TCRdb applying MiXCR to the reads. The table shows approximately 700,000 distinct CDR3 sequences, with less than 40% occurring only once. Sample: PBMCs. The receptors come from a human donor in good health (CMV status not recorded). Some clones in this sample may be carry-over from other donors' samples.

This clonotype was counted between two and nine times. J is TRBJ1-2 and V is TRBV9, with 7 bases that match TRBD1. Germline assignment: CDR1 SGDLS and CDR2 YYNGEE. V dropped 4 bases and J dropped 3; count of bases not matched to a gene: 6. This CDR3 comprises 14 residues. This chain's CDR3 is CASSKSDRDYGYTF. DNA of the CDR3: TGTGCCAGCAGCAAATCCGACAGGGACTATGGCTACACCTTC.

V usage is TRBV6-8 and J usage is TRBJ1-1; D perhaps matches TRBD1 (5 bases). The CDR3 contains 15 residues. V lost 8 bases and J lost 3, with 19 bases in between. Germline loops: CDR1 MNHGY, CDR2 SAAAGT. As DNA, the CDR3 is TGTGCCAGCCTCGGGGGGAAGCTGGGGGACACTGAAGCTTTCTTT. Its protein is CASLGGKLGDTEAFF.

This chain connects TRBV25-1 to TRBJ2-1; D remains ambiguous. Germline values: CDR1 MGHDK, CDR2 SYGVNS. Trimming removed 3 bases from V and 5 bases from J, with 2 bases in between. The CDR3 covers 11 residues. The CDR3 reads CASSENNEQFF. The CDR3 region has the DNA TGTGCCAGCAGTGAGAACAATGAGCAGTTCTTC.

This clonotype turned up a few times. The chain couples TRBV27 to TRBJ1-2, with TRBD1 identical over 7 bases. V lost 2 bases and J lost 7; bases outside the gene matches: 7. CDR3 length: 14 residues. Germline CDR1 MNHEY, CDR2 SMNVEV (reference sequence). CDR3 in amino acids: CASSLHTGAAGYTF. CDR3 DNA: TGTGCCAGCAGTTTACACACAGGGGCCGCTGGCTACACCTTC.

As concerns this clonotype: This clone may be a read error of a much larger clone one base away. This CDR3 is missing its conserved last phenylalanine or tryptophan, likely due to a read error. This chain joins TRBV7-6 and TRBJ2-3; 10 bases agree with TRBD2. The CDR3 covers 16 residues. V dropped 1 base and J dropped 5; count of bases not matched to a gene: 6. Looked up from germline, CDR1 is SGHVS and CDR2 is FNYEAQ. The CDR3 bases are TGTGCCAGCAGCTTAGATCTGGGGACTAGCGTAGATACGCAGTATTTG. Amino acids: CASSLDLGTSVDTQYL.

As to this clonotype: A much larger clone sits a single nucleotide away, making a read error possible. The genes are TRBV7-9 and TRBJ1-3; D is ambiguous. Per the germline V gene, CDR1 is SEHNR and CDR2 is FQNEAQ (reference sequence). This CDR3 has 15 residues. The CDR3 DNA sequence: TGTGACAGCAGCCCTCAGTCTGCGATGGGAAACACCATATATTTT. This translates into CDSSPQSAMGNTIYF.

There are many counts of this clonotype. The chain has TRBV28 and TRBJ2-1; D perhaps matches TRBD2 (6 bases). This CDR3 is 13 amino acids long. The V and J ends lost 3 bases and 8 bases respectively, with 11 bases between them. Germline V gene sequence: CDR1 MDHEN, CDR2 SYDVKM. The CDR3 DNA reads as TGTGCCAGCAGTTTGGGGGGAAACTATGAGCAGTTCTTC. Translation: CASSLGGNYEQFF.

This clonotype was picked up a small number of times. The V call is TRBV12-3 or TRBV12-4, the J call TRBJ2-3, with D unresolved. V was trimmed by 2 bases and J by 6 bases, leaving 9 bases between them. The CDR3 is 13 amino acids. The CDR3 sequence: CASSLKSSDTQYF. In DNA, the CDR3 is TGTGCCAGCAGTTTAAAGAGTAGCGATACGCAGTATTTT.

The chain is built from TRBV6-1 and TRBJ1-4, with 8 bases identical to TRBD1. The CDR3 is 16 residues long. Germline CDR1 and CDR2: MNHNS and SASEGT. With V trimmed by 4 bases and J by 6 bases, 10 bases remained unmatched. The CDR3 DNA sequence: TGTGCCAGCAGTGCGCTTCCTCAGGGGGCACATGAAAAACTGTTTTTT. Amino acid sequence: CASSALPQGAHEKLFF.

This rearrangement joins TRBV7-8 to TRBJ1-5; D is possibly TRBD1 (5 bases). Germline V CDR1 and CDR2: SGHVS, FQNEAQ. This CDR3 is built from 16 residues. V was shortened by 1 base and J by 6 bases, with 16 bases between the two germline ends. This CDR3 reads CASSLGAGSGGQPQHF. The CDR3 nucleotides are TGTGCCAGCAGCTTAGGGGCAGGCAGCGGGGGTCAGCCCCAGCATTTT.

The DNA of the CDR3 is TGTGCCAGCAGCCATGGGCAGGGGGCGACCGGGGAGCTGTTTTTT. Its translation: CASSHGQGATGELFF. The genes are TRBV5-3 and TRBJ2-2, with 8 bases fitting TRBD1. TRBV5-3 is classed as an ORF, of uncertain function. The CDR3 is made up of 15 amino acids. V lost 8 bases, J lost 5 bases, and 11 bases stayed unmatched.

The chain couples TRBV29-1 to TRBJ1-1; no firm D call. The CDR3 contains 12 residues. Germline V lookup: CDR1 SQVTM, CDR2 ANQGSEA. V was clipped by 4 bases and J by 0 bases, with 6 bases between them. In DNA form, the CDR3 reads TGCAGCGTTGGGCAGATGAACACTGAAGCTTTCTTT. The encoded protein is CSVGQMNTEAFF.

This clonotype has a count of ten or more. This chain links TRBV7-2 with TRBJ2-3, with 8 bases aligning to TRBD2. The germline V gene encodes CDR1 SGHTA and CDR2 FQGNSA. The CDR3 sequence is 15 residues long. With 4 bases clipped from V and 0 bases from J, the junction kept 3 bases outside the gene matches. DNA for the CDR3: TGTGCCAGCAGCTCCGGGGGGGCCAGCACAGATACGCAGTATTTT. Its translation is CASSSGGASTDTQYF.

This clonotype was seen only a few times. The chain links TRBV7-2 to TRBJ2-3; tentative D call: TRBD1 (6 bases). From germline, CDR1 is SGHTA and CDR2 FQGNSA. CDR3 size: 15 residues. V was clipped by 1 base and J by 5 bases, with 13 bases between them. The CDR3 DNA is TGTGCCAGCAGCTTAGTCGGGCAGGGGTTAGATACGCAGTATTTT. This translates into CASSLVGQGLDTQYF.

This chain uses TRBV27 with TRBJ2-7; D remains ambiguous. The ends were cut back, 0 bases at V and 2 bases at J, with 8 bases in the middle. CDR3 length equals 14 residues. In germline, CDR1 is MNHEY, CDR2 SMNVEV (reference sequence). CDR3 in amino acids: CASSLSFQAYEQYF. CDR3 coding DNA: TGTGCCAGCAGTTTATCGTTTCAAGCCTACGAGCAGTACTTC.